The 15 T cell receptor beta chains below were found in one sample sequenced in a study of blood T cell repertoires in COVID-19. TCRdb's copy holds only in-frame clones and misses some; the assay was immunoSEQ multiplex PCR. The data show 30,000 or so clones, with about 91% seen just once and approximately 9.6% held by the top ten. The sample taken for sequencing was peripheral blood. The receptors were gathered from a human donor with active COVID-19. The donor label of this sample is uncertain.

This CDR3 reads CASSVEPPHSRGSYEQYF. Here the CDR3 DNA reads TGTGCCAGCAGCGTAGAACCCCCCCATTCGCGTGGCTCCTACGAGCAGTACTTC. The V gene is TRBV9, the J gene TRBJ2-7, with D uncertain. Trimming stripped 0 bases from V and 0 bases from J, with 19 bases between. The germline V gene has CDR1 SGDLS and CDR2 YYNGEE. This CDR3 comprises 18 residues.

V is TRBV9 and J is TRBJ2-7; D may be TRBD1 (6 bases). This CDR3 region has 15 residues. The V end lost 4 bases, the J end lost 5 bases, and 19 bases lay between the germline ends. Germline lookup yields CDR1 SGDLS and CDR2 YYNGEE. CDR3 nucleotides: TGTGCCAGCAGCCCCGAGGGGGTAGAGAAAAACGAGCAGTACTTC. Its protein is CASSPEGVEKNEQYF.

The gene calls are TRBV4-3 and TRBJ2-5; D not certain. Germline CDR1 and CDR2: LGHNA and YSLEER. The CDR3 is 12 residues long. V was pared by 0 bases and J by 4 bases, with 3 bases between. The chain's CDR3 is CASSQDRETQYF. CDR3 DNA sequence: TGCGCCAGCAGCCAAGACCGAGAGACCCAGTACTTC.

This clone was seen only a few times. This chain links TRBV7-6 with TRBJ2-7, with no clear D. V was trimmed by 5 bases and J by 2 bases, leaving 13 bases between them. Germline V CDR1 and CDR2: SGHVS, FNYEAQ. CDR3 length: 14 residues. The CDR3 is CASSPVVNPYEQYF. The CDR3 DNA follows: TGTGCCAGCAGCCCGGTTGTCAACCCCTACGAGCAGTACTTC.

The chain links TRBV4-3 to TRBJ2-3, with TRBD1 identical over 8 bases. CDR1 LGHNA and CDR2 YSLEER come from the germline V gene. Trimming took 4 bases from V and 2 from J; bases not matched to a gene: 8. The CDR3 length is 16 residues. The CDR3 DNA reads as TGCGCCAGCAGCCGTACTACAGGGGGATACACAGATACGCAGTATTTT. Translation gives CASSRTTGGYTDTQYF.

The gene calls are TRBV27 and TRBJ2-7; tentatively, D is TRBD2 (7 bases). This CDR3 contains 16 residues. V was clipped by 2 bases and J by 3 bases, with 17 bases between them. CDR1 MNHEY and CDR2 SMNVEV come from the germline V gene (reference sequence). The CDR3 region has the DNA TGTGCCAGCAGTTTAAGAGGGGGGGACATCAACTACGAGCAGTACTTC. Residues: CASSLRGGDINYEQYF.

There are a few counts of this clone. In DNA form, the CDR3 reads TGTGCCAGCAGCCAAAGACTGGCTGAGAGCACCATATATTTT. Translation: CASSQRLAESTIYF. The chain recombines TRBV5-5 with TRBJ1-3, with no clear D. Germline-derived CDR1 and CDR2 are SGHKS and YYEKEE (reference sequence). CDR3 length: 14 residues. V lost 4 bases and J 9 bases, leaving 17 bases between the germline ends.

The chain has TRBV7-9 and TRBJ2-4, with 9 nucleotides matching TRBD1. In germline, CDR1 is SEHNR, CDR2 FQNEAQ (reference sequence). V shed 5 bases and J 1 base; nucleotides not matched to a gene: 3. CDR3 length equals 15 residues. The CDR3 protein is CASSPGQGAKNIQYF. The CDR3 DNA reads TGTGCCAGCAGCCCAGGACAGGGGGCCAAAAACATTCAGTACTTC.

The rearrangement uses TRBV7-2 and TRBJ1-2; D unclear. Germline V gives CDR1 SGHTA, CDR2 FQGNSA. This CDR3 is 14 amino acids long. Trimming pared 1 base from V and 3 bases from J, leaving 9 bases between. The CDR3 is CASSLGGKDYGYTF. As DNA, the CDR3 is TGTGCCAGCAGCTTAGGAGGAAAGGACTATGGCTACACCTTC.

This clone was observed a single time. This chain joins TRBV5-8 and TRBJ2-3; D unclear. Germline V lookup: CDR1 SGHTS, CDR2 YDEGEE. This CDR3 comprises 16 residues. Trimming removed 9 bases from V and 2 bases from J, with 22 bases in between. The CDR3 spells CATTPESVLFTDTQYF. The CDR3 DNA sequence: TGTGCCACCACCCCCGAGTCGGTCCTTTTCACAGATACGCAGTATTTT.

The chain uses TRBV7-9 and TRBJ2-4; 10 bases map to TRBD1. This CDR3 is 17 amino acids long. Germline loops: CDR1 SEHNR, CDR2 FQNEAQ (reference sequence). V dropped 5 bases and J dropped 1; count of bases not matched to a gene: 8. The CDR3 DNA reads as TGTGCCAGCAGCCCATCGGGACAGGGGAGGGCCAAAAACATTCAGTACTTC. This encodes CASSPSGQGRAKNIQYF.

The rearrangement uses TRBV9 and TRBJ1-5; no clear D gene. Germline V gene sequence: CDR1 SGDLS, CDR2 YYNGEE. The CDR3 loop spans 13 amino acids. V lost 0 bases, J lost 6 bases, and 7 bases lay in between. The CDR3 reads CASSVAGSQPQHF. The CDR3 region has the DNA TGTGCCAGCAGCGTAGCGGGGTCTCAGCCCCAGCATTTT.

This clone was seen just once. This rearrangement joins TRBV6-2 or TRBV6-3 to TRBJ2-2; TRBD2 matches at 11 bases. The J segment lost 2 bases and the V segment lost 5 bases, leaving 4 bases of the junction unmatched. Germline V gives CDR1 MNHEY, CDR2 SVGEGT. The CDR3 is 16 residues long. The CDR3 DNA reads as TGTGCCAGCAGTCGTAGACTAGCGGGAAACACCGGGGAGCTGTTTTTT. This encodes CASSRRLAGNTGELFF.

The rearrangement uses TRBV27 and TRBJ1-2, with TRBD1 as a possible D gene (6 bases). This CDR3 has 15 residues. V was shortened by 0 bases and J by 3 bases, with 11 bases between the two germline ends. The V gene's germline CDR1 is MNHEY and CDR2 SMNVEV (reference sequence). CDR3 sequence reads: CASSLSLDSYYGYTF. CDR3 nucleotide sequence: TGTGCCAGCAGTTTATCCCTGGACAGCTACTATGGCTACACCTTC.

The chain carries TRBV6-5 and TRBJ1-2; 7 bases map to TRBD1. V shed 5 bases, J shed 6 bases, and the junction held 12 bases outside the gene matches. CDR3 length: 15 residues. The V gene's germline CDR1 is MNHEY and CDR2 SVGAGI. This CDR3 reads CASSPRQGSVDGYTF. CDR3 in DNA: TGTGCCAGCAGTCCCAGACAGGGTTCAGTTGATGGCTACACCTTC.